This TCR beta chain came from a study of cytomegalovirus exposure and HLA in healthy donors. This clone was seen only a few times. Generated by immunoSEQ multiplex PCR, the TCRdb table keeps only in-frame clones and is missing some. Here the sample spans a few hundred thousand clones, 90% being singletons. With 0 bases removed from V and 3 bases from J, the gap between germline ends came to 0 bases. This CDR3 has 11 residues. The germline V gene has CDR1 SGHNT and CDR2 YYREEE (reference sequence). The TCR sequence derives from a woman aged 25 to 39 in good health and CMV-seronegative. Sequenced: PBMCs. The V call is TRBV5-4, the J call TRBJ1-2; D unresolved. The CDR3 sequence: CASSLDYGYTF. In nucleotides, the CDR3 is TGTGCCAGCAGCTTGGACTATGGCTACACCTTC.